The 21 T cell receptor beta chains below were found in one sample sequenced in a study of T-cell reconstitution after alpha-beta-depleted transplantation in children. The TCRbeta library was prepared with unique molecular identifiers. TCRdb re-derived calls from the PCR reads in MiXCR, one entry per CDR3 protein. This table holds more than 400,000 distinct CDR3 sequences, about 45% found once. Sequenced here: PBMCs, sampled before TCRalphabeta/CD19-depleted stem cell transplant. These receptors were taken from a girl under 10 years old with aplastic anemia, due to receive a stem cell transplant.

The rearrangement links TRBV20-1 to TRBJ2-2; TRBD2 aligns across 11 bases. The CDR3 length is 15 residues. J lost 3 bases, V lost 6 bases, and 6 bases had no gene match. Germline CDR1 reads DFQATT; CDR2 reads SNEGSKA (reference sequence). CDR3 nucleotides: TGCAGTGCCCTGACTAGCGGGGCTGACACCGGGGAGCTGTTTTTT. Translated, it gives CSALTSGADTGELFF.

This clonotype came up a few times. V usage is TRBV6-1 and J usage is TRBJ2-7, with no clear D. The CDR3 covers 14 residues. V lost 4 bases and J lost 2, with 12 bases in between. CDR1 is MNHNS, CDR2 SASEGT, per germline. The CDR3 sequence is CASSGPRPPYEQYF. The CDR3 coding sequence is TGTGCCAGCAGTGGACCGAGACCCCCCTACGAGCAGTACTTC.

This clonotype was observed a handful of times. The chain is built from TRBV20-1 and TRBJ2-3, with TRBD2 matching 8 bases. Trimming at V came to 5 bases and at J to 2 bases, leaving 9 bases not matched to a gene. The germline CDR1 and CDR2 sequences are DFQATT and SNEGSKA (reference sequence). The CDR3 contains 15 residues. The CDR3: CSAPNSRGDTDTQYF. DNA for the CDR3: TGCAGTGCTCCCAACTCGCGGGGGGACACAGATACGCAGTATTTT.

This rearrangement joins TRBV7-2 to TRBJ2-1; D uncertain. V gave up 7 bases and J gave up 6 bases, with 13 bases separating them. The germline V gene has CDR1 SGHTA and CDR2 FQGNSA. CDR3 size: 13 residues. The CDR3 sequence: CASNGLGLNEQFF. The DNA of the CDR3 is TGTGCCAGCAACGGGCTAGGGCTCAATGAGCAGTTCTTC.

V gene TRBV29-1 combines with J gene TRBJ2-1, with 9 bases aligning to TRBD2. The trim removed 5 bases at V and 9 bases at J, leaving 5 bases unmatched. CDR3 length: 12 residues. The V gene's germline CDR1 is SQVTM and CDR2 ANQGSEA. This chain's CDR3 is CSVPRGGGEQFF. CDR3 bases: TGCAGCGTTCCGCGGGGGGGCGGTGAGCAGTTCTTC.

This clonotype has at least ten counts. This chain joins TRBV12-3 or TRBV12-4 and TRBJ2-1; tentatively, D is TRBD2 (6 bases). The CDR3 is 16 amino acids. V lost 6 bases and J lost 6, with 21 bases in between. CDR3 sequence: CASSRLGTVGSNEQFF. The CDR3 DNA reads TGTGCCAGCAGCCGGCTTGGGACCGTCGGGAGCAATGAGCAGTTCTTC.

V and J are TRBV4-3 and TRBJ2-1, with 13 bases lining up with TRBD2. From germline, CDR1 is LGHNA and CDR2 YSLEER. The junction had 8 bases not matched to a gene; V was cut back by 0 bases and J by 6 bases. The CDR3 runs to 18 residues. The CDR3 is CASSQETSGRIQSNEQFF. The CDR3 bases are TGCGCCAGCAGCCAAGAGACTAGCGGGAGGATCCAAAGCAATGAGCAGTTCTTC.

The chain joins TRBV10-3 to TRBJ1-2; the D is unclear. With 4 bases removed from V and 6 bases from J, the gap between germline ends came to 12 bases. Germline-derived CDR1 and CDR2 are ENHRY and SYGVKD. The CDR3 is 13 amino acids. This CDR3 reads CAISALEGDGYTF. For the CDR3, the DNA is TGTGCCATCAGTGCCCTGGAGGGTGATGGCTACACCTTC.

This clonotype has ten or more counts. The CDR3 here is CASSLDPWSILNTEAFF. The CDR3, as DNA: TGTGCCAGCAGCTTAGATCCTTGGTCAATCCTGAACACTGAAGCTTTCTTT. J is TRBJ1-1 and V is TRBV5-5; unclear D gene. V lost 2 bases to trimming and J lost 0 bases, with 17 bases between them. CDR3 size: 17 residues. Per the germline V gene, CDR1 is SGHKS and CDR2 is YYEKEE (reference sequence).

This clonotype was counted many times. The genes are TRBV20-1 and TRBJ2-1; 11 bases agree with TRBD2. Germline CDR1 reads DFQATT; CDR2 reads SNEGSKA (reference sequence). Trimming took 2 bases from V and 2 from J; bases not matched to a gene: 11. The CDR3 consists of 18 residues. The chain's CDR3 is CSARKYGTSGFTYNEQFF. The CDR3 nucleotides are TGCAGTGCTAGAAAATACGGGACTAGCGGCTTTACCTACAATGAGCAGTTCTTC.

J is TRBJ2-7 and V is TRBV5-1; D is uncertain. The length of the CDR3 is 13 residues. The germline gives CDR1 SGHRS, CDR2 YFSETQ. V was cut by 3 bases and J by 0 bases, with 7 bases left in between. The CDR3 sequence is CASSSDNSYEQYF. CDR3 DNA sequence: TGCGCCAGCAGCTCCGACAACTCCTACGAGCAGTACTTC.

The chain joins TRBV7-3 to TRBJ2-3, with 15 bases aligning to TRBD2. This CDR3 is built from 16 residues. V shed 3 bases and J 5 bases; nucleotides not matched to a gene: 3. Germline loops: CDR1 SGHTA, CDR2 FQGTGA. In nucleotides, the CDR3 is TGTGCCAGCAGCTTCGGACTAGCGGGAGGGGAAGATACGCAGTATTTT. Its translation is CASSFGLAGGEDTQYF.

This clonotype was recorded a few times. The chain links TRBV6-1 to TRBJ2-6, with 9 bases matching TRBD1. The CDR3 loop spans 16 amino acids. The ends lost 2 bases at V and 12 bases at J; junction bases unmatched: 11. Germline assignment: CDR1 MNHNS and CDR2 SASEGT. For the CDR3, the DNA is TGTGCCAGCAGTGAACCCCGGGACAGGGTGTTTTTCGTCCTGACTTTC. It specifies CASSEPRDRVFFVLTF.

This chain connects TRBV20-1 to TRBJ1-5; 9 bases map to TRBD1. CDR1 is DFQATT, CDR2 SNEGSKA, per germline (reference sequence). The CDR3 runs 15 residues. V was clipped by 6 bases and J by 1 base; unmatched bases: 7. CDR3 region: CSAQQGAVSNQPQHF. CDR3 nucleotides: TGCAGTGCGCAACAGGGGGCGGTGAGCAATCAGCCCCAGCATTTT.

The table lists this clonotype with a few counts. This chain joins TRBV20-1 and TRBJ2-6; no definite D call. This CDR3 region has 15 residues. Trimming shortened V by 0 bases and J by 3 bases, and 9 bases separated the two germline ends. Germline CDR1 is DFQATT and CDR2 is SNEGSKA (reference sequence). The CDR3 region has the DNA TGCAGTGCTAGAGACCCCGGCGGTGGGGCCAACGTCCTGACTTTC. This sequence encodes CSARDPGGGANVLTF.

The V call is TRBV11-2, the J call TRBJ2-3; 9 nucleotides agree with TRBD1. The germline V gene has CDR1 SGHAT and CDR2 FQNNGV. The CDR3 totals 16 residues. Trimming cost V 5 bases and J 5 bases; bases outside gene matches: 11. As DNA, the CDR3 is TGTGCCAGCAGCGCCCGACAGGGGGTAACAGGAGATACGCAGTATTTT. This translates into CASSARQGVTGDTQYF. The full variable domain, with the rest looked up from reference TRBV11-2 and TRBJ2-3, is EAGVAQSPRYKIIEKRQSVAFWCNPISGHATLYWYQQILGQGPKLLIQFQNNGVVDDSQLPKDRFSAERLKGVDSTLKIQPAKLEDSAVYLCASSARQGVTGDTQYFGPGTRLTVL.

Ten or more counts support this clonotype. The CDR3 spells CSASGLGLSDTQYF. The CDR3, as DNA: TGCAGTGCCTCCGGCCTGGGGCTCTCAGATACGCAGTATTTT. This rearrangement joins TRBV20-1 to TRBJ2-3, with D perhaps matching TRBD1 (5 bases). V was pared by 6 bases and J by 4 bases, with 17 bases between. In germline, CDR1 is DFQATT, CDR2 SNEGSKA (reference sequence). The CDR3 length is 14 residues.

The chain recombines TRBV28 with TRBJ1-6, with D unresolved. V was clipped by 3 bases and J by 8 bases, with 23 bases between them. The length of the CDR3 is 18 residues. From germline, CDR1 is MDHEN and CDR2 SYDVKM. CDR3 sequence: CASSFSAGQKNFHSPLHF. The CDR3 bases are TGTGCCAGCAGTTTTTCAGCCGGGCAAAAAAATTTCCATTCACCCCTCCACTTT.

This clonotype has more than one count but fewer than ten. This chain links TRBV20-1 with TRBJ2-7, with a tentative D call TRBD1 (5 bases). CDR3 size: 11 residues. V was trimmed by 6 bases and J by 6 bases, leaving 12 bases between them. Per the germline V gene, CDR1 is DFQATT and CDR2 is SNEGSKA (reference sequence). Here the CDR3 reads CSARQGSEQYF. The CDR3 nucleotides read TGCAGTGCCCGCCAGGGCAGCGAGCAGTACTTC.

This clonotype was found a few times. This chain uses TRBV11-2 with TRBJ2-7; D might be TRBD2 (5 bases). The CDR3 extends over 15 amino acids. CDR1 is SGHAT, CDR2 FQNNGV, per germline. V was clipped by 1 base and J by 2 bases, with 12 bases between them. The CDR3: CASSLGPGSAYEQYF. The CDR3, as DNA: TGTGCCAGCAGCTTAGGTCCGGGGTCCGCCTACGAGCAGTACTTC.

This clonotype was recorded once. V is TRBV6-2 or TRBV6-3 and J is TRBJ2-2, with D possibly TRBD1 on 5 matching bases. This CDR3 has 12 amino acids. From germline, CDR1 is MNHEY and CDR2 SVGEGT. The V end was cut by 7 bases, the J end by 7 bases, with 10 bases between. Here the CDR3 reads CASNQGSGELFF. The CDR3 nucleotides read TGTGCCAGCAACCAGGGTAGCGGGGAGCTGTTTTTT.